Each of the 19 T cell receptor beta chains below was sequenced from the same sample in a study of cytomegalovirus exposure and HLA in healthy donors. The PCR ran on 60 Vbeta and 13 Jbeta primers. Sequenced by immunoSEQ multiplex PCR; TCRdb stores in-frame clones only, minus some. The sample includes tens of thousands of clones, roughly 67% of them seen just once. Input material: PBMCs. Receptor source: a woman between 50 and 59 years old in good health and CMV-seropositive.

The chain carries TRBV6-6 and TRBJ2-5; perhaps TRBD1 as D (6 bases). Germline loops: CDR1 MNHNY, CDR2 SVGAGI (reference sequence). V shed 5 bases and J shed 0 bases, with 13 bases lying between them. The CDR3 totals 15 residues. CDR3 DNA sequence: TGTGCCAGCAGTCAGCGACACAGGGACCAAGAGACCCAGTACTTC. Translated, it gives CASSQRHRDQETQYF.

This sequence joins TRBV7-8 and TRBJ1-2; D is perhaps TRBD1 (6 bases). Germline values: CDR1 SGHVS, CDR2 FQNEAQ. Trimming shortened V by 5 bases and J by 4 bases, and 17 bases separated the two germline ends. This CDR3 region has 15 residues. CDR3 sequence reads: CASSLHRDSSYGYTF. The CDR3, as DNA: TGTGCCAGCAGCCTTCACAGGGATAGTAGCTATGGCTACACCTTC.

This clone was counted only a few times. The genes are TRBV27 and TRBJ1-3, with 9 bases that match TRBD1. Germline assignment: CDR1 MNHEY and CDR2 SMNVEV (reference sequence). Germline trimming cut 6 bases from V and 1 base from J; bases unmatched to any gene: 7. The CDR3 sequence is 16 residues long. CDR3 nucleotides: TGTGCCAGCAGGACGGGGACAGGGAGTTCTGGAAACACCATATATTTT. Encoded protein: CASRTGTGSSGNTIYF.

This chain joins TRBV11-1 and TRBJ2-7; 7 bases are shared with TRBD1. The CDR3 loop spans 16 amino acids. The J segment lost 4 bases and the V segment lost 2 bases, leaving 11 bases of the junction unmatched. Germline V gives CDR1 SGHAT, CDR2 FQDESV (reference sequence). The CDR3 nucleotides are TGTGCCAGCAGCTTACCCAACCCGGGACAGATATACGAGCAGTACTTC. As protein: CASSLPNPGQIYEQYF.

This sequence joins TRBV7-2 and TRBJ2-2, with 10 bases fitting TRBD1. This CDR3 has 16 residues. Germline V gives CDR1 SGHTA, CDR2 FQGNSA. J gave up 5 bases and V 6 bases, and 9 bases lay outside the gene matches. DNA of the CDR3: TGTGCCAGCAGTTTTCGACAGGGGGCGCCGACCGGGGAGCTGTTTTTT. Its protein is CASSFRQGAPTGELFF.

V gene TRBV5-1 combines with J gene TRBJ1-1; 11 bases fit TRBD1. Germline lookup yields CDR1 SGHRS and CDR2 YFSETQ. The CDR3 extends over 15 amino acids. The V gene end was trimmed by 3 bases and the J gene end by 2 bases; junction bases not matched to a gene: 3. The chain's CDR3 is CASSSGTGGNTEAFF. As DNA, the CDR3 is TGCGCCAGCAGCTCGGGGACAGGGGGAAACACTGAAGCTTTCTTT.

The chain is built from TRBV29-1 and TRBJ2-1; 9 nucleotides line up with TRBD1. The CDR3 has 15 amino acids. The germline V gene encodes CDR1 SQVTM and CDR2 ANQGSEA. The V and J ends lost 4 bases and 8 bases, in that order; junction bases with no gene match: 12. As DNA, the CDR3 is TGCAGCGTTGTTGATCCGGGACAGGGTTCAGATGAGCAGTTCTTC. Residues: CSVVDPGQGSDEQFF.

The CDR3 DNA reads TGTGCCAGTAGTATAGATTTCCGTCCGGGTGGTTATGGCTACACCTTC. Amino acids: CASSIDFRPGGYGYTF. The chain combines TRBV19 with TRBJ1-2; D uncertain. Per germline, CDR1 LNHDA and CDR2 SQIVND (reference sequence). V was shortened by 0 bases and J by 5 bases, with 16 bases between the two germline ends. The CDR3 totals 16 residues.

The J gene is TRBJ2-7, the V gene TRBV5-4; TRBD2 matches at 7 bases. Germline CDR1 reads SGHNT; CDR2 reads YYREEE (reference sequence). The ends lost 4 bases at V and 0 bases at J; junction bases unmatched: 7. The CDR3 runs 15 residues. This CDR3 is CASSQSAGDSYEQYF. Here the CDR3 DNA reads TGTGCCAGCAGCCAGTCGGCGGGAGACTCCTACGAGCAGTACTTC.

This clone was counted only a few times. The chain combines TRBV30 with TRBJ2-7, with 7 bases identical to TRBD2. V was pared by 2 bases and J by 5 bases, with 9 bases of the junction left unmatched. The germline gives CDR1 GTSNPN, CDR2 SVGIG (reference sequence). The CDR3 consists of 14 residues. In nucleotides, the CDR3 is TGTGCCTGGAGTAGCGGGGTAGGGACGGACGAGCAGTACTTC. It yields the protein CAWSSGVGTDEQYF.

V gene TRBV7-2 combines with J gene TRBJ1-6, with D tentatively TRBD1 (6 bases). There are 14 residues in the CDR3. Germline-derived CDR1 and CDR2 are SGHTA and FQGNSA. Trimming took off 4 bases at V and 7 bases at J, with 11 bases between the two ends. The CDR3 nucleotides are TGTGCCAGCAGCTCAACAGGGCCCAATTCACCCCTCCACTTT. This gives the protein CASSSTGPNSPLHF.

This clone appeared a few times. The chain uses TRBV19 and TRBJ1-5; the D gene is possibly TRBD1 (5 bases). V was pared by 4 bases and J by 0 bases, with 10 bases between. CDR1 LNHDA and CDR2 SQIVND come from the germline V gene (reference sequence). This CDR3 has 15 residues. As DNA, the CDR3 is TGTGCCAGTAGTAGGAGCAGGGATAGCAATCAGCCCCAGCATTTT. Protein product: CASSRSRDSNQPQHF.

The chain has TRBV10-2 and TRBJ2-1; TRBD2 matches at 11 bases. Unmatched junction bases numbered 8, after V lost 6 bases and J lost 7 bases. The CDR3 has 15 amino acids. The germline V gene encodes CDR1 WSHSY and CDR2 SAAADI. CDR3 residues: CASRETSGGWNEQFF. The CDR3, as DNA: TGCGCCAGCAGGGAAACTAGCGGGGGATGGAATGAGCAGTTCTTC.

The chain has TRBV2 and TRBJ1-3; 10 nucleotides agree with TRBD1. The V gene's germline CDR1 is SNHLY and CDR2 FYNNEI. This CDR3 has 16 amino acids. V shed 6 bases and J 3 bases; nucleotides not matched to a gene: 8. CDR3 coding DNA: TGTGCCAGCAGCGGGACAGGGGTTCGACTTGGAAACACCATATATTTT. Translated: CASSGTGVRLGNTIYF.

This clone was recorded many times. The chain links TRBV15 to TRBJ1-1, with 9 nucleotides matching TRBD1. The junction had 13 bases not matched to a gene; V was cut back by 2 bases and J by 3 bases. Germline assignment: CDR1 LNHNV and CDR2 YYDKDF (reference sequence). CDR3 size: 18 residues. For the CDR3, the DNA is TGTGCCACCAGCAGACACACCGGGACAGGGTCTGATTACACTGAAGCTTTCTTT. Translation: CATSRHTGTGSDYTEAFF.

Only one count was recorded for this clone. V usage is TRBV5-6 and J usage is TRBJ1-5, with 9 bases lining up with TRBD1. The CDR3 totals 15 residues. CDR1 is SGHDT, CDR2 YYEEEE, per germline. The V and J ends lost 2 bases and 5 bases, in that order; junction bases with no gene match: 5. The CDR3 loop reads CASSFSRDRDQPQHF. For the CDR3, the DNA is TGTGCCAGCAGCTTTTCCCGGGACAGGGATCAGCCCCAGCATTTT.

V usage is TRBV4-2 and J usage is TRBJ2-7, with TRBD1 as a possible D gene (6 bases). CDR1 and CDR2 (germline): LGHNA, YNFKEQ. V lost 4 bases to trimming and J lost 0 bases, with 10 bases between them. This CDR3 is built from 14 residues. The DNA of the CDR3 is TGTGCCAGCAGCCCCAACAGGGCCTCCTACGAGCAGTACTTC. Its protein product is CASSPNRASYEQYF.

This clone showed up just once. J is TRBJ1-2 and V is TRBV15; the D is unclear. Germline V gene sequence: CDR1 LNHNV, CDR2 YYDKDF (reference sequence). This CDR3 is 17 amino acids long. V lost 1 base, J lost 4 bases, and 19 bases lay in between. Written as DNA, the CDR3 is TGTGCCACCAGCAGAGCCCACATAAGACTGGCGGGCTATGGCTACACCTTC. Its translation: CATSRAHIRLAGYGYTF.

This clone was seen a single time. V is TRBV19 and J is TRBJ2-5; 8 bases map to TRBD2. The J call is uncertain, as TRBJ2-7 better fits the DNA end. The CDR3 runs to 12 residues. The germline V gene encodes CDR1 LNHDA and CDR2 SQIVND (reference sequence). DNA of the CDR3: TGTGCCAGCGGGGGGGGATCCTACGAGCAGTACTTC. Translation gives CASGGGSYEQYF.